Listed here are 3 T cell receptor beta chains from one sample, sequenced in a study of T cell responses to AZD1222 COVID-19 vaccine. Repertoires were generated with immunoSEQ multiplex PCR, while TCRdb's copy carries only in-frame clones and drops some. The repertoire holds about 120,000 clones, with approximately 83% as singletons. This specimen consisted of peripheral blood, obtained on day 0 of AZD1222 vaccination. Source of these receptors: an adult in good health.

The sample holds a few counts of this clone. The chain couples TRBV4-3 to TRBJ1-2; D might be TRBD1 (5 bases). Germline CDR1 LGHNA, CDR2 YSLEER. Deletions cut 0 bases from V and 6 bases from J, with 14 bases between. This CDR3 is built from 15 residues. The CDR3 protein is CASSQDRWGANGYTF. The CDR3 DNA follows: TGCGCCAGCAGCCAAGATAGGTGGGGCGCAAATGGCTACACCTTC.

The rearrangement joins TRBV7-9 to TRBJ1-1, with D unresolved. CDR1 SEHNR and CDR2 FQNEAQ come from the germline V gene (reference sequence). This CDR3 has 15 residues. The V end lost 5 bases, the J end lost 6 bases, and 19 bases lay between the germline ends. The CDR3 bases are TGTGCCAGCAGCCCGTTTGGCACCGCCCAGCCTGAAGCTTTCTTT. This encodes CASSPFGTAQPEAFF.

CDR3 DNA: TGTGCCAGCAGCTTAGCCGGGGGGCCCATGAACACTGAAGCTTTCTTT. It encodes CASSLAGGPMNTEAFF. The rearrangement uses TRBV7-8 and TRBJ1-1; a weak D match, TRBD1 (6 bases). Germline CDR1 SGHVS, CDR2 FQNEAQ. Trimming removed 0 bases from V and 0 bases from J, with 11 bases in between. This CDR3 has 16 amino acids.